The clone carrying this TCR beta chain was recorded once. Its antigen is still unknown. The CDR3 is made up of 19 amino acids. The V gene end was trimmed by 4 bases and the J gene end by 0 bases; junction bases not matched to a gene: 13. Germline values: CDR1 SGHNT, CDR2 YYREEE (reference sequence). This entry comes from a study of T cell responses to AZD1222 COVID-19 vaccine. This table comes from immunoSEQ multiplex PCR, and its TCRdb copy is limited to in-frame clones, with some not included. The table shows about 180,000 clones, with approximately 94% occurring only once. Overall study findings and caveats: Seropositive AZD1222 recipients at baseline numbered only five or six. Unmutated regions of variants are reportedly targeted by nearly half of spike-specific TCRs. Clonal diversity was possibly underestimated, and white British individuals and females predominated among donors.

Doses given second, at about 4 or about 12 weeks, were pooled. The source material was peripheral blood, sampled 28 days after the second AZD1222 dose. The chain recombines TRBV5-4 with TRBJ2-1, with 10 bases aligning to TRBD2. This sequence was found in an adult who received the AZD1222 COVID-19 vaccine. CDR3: CASSPRTSGSGDSYNEQFF. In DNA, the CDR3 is TGTGCCAGCAGCCCCCGGACTAGCGGCTCCGGGGACTCCTACAATGAGCAGTTCTTC.